This T cell receptor (beta chain) derives from a study of cytomegalovirus exposure and HLA in healthy donors. The CDR3 has 16 residues. Germline V gene sequence: CDR1 MGHRA, CDR2 YSYEKL. The V gene end was trimmed by 1 base and the J gene end by 6 bases; junction bases not matched to a gene: 6. The primer mix had 60 Vbeta and 13 Jbeta primers. As handled by the study authors: Among the unique TCR beta chains that a later analysis counted, 70 million to 85 million in all, 10 million to 14 million were shared. Sequencing used immunoSEQ multiplex PCR; TCRdb keeps in-frame clones, though not all of them. V, J and clone size derive from that table, while D and trimming were established from the DNA sequence. The data hold under 150,000 clones, with around 78% observed a single time. Of note for this clone: The antigen is undetermined.

Study-level findings and limits: Reportedly, cytomegalovirus status was diagnosed with high sensitivity and specificity. The study dropped some indistinguishable V segments, TRBV6-2 and TRBV6-3 among them. Later analysis suggested links between common viral pathogens and several top significant clusters.

This clonotype was obtained from a male donor in good health and CMV-seronegative. The J gene is TRBJ1-5, the V gene TRBV4-1; the match to TRBD1 covers 10 bases. The sample comprised PBMCs. CDR3 amino acids: CASSQGQGAPIQPQHF. The CDR3 region has the DNA TGCGCCAGCAGCCAAGGACAGGGGGCCCCTATTCAGCCCCAGCATTTT.